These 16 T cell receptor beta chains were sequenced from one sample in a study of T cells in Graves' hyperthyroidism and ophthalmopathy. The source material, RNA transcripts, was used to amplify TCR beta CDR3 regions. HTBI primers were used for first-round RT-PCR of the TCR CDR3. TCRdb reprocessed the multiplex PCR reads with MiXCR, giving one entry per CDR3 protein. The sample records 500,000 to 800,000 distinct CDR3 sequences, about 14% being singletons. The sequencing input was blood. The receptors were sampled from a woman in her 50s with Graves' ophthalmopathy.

The CDR3 sequence is CAKSDEQYF. For the CDR3, the DNA is TGTGCCAAATCGGACGAGCAGTACTTC. The V call is TRBV24-1, the J call TRBJ2-7; D gene unclear. This CDR3 has 9 amino acids. V lost 11 bases and J lost 5, with 6 bases in between. The germline CDR1 and CDR2 sequences are KGHDR and SFDVKD.

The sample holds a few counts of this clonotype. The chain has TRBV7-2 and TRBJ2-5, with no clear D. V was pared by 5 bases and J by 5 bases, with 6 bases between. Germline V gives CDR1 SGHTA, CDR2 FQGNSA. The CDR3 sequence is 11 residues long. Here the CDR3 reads CASSALETQYF. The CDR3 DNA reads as TGTGCCAGCAGCGCTCTTGAGACCCAGTACTTC.

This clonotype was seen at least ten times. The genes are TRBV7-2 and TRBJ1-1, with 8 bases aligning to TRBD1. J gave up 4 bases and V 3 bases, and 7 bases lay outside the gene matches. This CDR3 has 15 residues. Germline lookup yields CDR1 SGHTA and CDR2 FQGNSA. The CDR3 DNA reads TGTGCCAGCAGCTTCAACAGGGGGTCAAGCACTGAAGCTTTCTTT. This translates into CASSFNRGSSTEAFF.

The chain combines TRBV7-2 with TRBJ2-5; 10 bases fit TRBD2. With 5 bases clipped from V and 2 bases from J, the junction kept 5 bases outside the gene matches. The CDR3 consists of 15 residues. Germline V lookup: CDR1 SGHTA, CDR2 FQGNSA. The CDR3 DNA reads TGTGCCAGCAGCAAACAGACTAGCGGGCAAGAGACCCAGTACTTC. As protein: CASSKQTSGQETQYF.

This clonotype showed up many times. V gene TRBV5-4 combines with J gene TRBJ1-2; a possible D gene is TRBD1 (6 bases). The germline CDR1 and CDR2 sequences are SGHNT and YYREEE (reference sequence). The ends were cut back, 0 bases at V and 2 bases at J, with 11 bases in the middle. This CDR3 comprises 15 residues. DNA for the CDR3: TGTGCCAGCAGCTTGGACAGGGCGGCCAACTATGGCTACACCTTC. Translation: CASSLDRAANYGYTF.

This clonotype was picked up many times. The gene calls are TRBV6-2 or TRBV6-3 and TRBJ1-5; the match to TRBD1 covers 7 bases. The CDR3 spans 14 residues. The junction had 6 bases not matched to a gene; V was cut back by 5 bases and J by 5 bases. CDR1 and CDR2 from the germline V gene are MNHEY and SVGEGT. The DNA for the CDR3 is TGTGCCAGCAGTCCGGGGACAGCTTATCAGCCCCAGCATTTT. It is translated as CASSPGTAYQPQHF.

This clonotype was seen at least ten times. CDR3 residues: CASRTQGMIYGYTF. The DNA of the CDR3 is TGTGCCAGCAGGACACAGGGGATGATCTATGGCTACACCTTC. V and J are TRBV28 and TRBJ1-2, with 7 bases fitting TRBD1. The V segment lost 6 bases and the J segment 4 bases; nucleotides outside the gene matches: 8. The germline V gene has CDR1 MDHEN and CDR2 SYDVKM. The CDR3 is 14 residues long.

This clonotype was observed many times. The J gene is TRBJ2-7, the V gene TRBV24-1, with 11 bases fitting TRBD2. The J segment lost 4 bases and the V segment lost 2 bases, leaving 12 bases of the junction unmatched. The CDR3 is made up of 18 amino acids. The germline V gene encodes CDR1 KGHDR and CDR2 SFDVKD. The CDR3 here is CATSDSGTSGKSIYEQYF. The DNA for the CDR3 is TGTGCCACCAGTGATTCAGGGACTAGCGGAAAGAGTATTTACGAGCAGTACTTC.

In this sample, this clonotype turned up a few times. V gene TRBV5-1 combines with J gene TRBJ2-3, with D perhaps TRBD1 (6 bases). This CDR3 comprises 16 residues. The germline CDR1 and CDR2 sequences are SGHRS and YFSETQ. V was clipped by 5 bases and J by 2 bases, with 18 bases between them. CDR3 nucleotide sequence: TGCGCCAGCAGGGACCCCCGGACAGCGTCCACAGATACGCAGTATTTT. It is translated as CASRDPRTASTDTQYF. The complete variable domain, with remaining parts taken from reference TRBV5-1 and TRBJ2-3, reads KAGVTQTPRYLIKTRGQQVTLSCSPISGHRSVSWYQQTPGQGLQFLFEYFSETQRNKGNFPGRFSGRQFSNSRSEMNVSTLELGDSALYLCASRDPRTASTDTQYFGPGTRLTVL.

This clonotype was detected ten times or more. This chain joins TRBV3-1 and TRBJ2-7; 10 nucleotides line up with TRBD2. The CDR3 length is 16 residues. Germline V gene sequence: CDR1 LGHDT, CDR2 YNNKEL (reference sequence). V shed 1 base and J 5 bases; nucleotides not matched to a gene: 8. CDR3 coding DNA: TGTGCCAGCAGCCAAGTCTCACTAGCGGGATCCAACGAGCAGTACTTC. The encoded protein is CASSQVSLAGSNEQYF.

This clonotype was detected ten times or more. CDR3 sequence reads: CASRHRFSTEAFF. Here the CDR3 DNA reads TGTGCCAGCAGACATAGGTTTAGCACTGAAGCTTTCTTT. This chain links TRBV7-8 with TRBJ1-1; D uncertain. CDR1 SGHVS and CDR2 FQNEAQ come from the germline V gene. The CDR3 contains 13 residues. V was shortened by 6 bases and J by 4 bases, with 12 bases between the two germline ends. Variable domain in full (rest from reference TRBV7-8 and TRBJ1-1): GAGVSQSPRYKVAKRGQDVALRCDPISGHVSLFWYQQALGQGPEFLTYFQNEAQLDKSGLPSDRFFAERPEGSVSTLKIQRTQQEDSAVYLCASRHRFSTEAFFGQGTRLTVV.

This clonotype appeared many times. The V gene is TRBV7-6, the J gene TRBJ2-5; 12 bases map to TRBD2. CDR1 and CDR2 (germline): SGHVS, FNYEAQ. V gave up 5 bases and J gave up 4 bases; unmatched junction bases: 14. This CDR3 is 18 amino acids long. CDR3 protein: CASSTKRLAGVIPETQYF. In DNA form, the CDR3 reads TGTGCCAGCAGCACCAAAAGACTAGCGGGAGTTATTCCAGAGACCCAGTACTTC.

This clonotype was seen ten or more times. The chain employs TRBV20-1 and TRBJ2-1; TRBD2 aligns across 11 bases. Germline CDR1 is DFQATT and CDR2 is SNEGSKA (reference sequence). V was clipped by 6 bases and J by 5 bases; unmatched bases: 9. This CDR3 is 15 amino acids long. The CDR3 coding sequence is TGCAGTGCGGCTATAGCGGGAGGGTACCACAATGAGCAGTTCTTC. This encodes CSAAIAGGYHNEQFF.

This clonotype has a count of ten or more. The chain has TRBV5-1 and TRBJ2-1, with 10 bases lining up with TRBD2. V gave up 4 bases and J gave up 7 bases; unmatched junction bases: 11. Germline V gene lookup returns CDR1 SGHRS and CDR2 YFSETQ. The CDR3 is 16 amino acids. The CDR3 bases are TGCGCCAGCAGCCGGGGGGCTAGCGGGAGCGAAAATGAGCAGTTCTTC. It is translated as CASSRGASGSENEQFF.

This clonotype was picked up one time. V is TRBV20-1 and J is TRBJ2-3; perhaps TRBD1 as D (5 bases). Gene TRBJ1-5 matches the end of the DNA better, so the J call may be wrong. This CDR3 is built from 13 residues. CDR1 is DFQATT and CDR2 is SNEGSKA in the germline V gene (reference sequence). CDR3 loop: CSARTRGWGTQHF. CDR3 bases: TGCAGTGCTCGGACTAGGGGCTGGGGTACGCAGCATTTT.

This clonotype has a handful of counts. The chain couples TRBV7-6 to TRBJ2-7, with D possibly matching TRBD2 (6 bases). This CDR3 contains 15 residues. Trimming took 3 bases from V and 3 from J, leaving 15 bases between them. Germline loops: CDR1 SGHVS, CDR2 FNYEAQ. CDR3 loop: CASSFGPGLGYEQYF. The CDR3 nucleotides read TGTGCCAGCAGCTTCGGACCGGGACTCGGCTACGAGCAGTACTTC.